This TCR beta chain was identified during a study of blood T cell repertoires in COVID-19. Study overall: Sample material is recorded as cDNA or gDNA derived from T cells, B-cell-depleted T cells, or PBMCs.

In the original analysis: Amplifying reference gene primers gave estimates of nucleated cell counts. TCRdb keeps only in-frame clones here, not all; method: immunoSEQ multiplex PCR. From that table come the V and J calls and clone size; the DNA was used to work out D and trimming. Of 27,000 or so clones listed, 88% are singletons. Germline V gene sequence: CDR1 LGHDT, CDR2 YNNKEL (reference sequence). The CDR3 contains 16 residues. With 3 bases removed from V and 9 bases from J, the gap between germline ends came to 22 bases. The TCR was taken from a woman between 45 and 60 years old with active COVID-19. This chain uses TRBV3-1 (or the pseudogene TRBV3-2) with TRBJ2-3, with D possibly matching TRBD2 (7 bases). Sample: peripheral blood. CDR3 sequence reads: CASSQRGLAGVETQYF. CDR3 nucleotide sequence: TGTGCCAGCAGCCAGAGGGGGTTAGCGGGCGTGGAGACGCAGTATTTT.